Each of the 30 T cell receptor beta chains below was sequenced from the same sample in a study of T cell responses to AZD1222 COVID-19 vaccine. The method was immunoSEQ multiplex PCR; TCRdb's version includes in-frame clones alone and lacks a portion of them. The sample includes about 190,000 clones, 75% to 90% of them seen just once. Sequencing was performed on peripheral blood, taken on day 0 of AZD1222 vaccination. The receptors derive from an adult in good health.

This chain connects TRBV19 to TRBJ1-2; D perhaps matches TRBD1 (6 bases). Germline V gives CDR1 LNHDA, CDR2 SQIVND (reference sequence). The CDR3 spans 12 residues. V lost 7 bases, J lost 4 bases, and 10 bases lay in between. The CDR3 is CASTDRAYGYTF. For the CDR3, the DNA is TGTGCCAGTACGGACAGAGCCTATGGCTACACCTTC. The variable domain in full, with the rest retrieved from reference TRBV19 and TRBJ1-2, is DGGITQSPKYLFRKEGQNVTLSCEQNLNHDAMYWYRQDPGQGLRLIYYSQIVNDFQKGDIAEGYSVSREKKESFPLTVTSAQKNPTAFYLCASTDRAYGYTFGSGTRLTVV.

V gene TRBV7-9 combines with J gene TRBJ2-1; D is possibly TRBD1 (6 bases). Germline V gene data show CDR1 as SEHNR and CDR2 as FQNEAQ (reference sequence). This CDR3 has 13 amino acids. The V gene lost 5 bases and the J gene lost 4 bases, with 9 bases spanning the gap. The CDR3 region has the DNA TGTGCCAGCAGCATGGACAGTTACAATGAGCAGTTCTTC. Its protein product is CASSMDSYNEQFF.

The chain joins TRBV5-4 to TRBJ1-1, with D uncertain. The CDR3 extends over 14 amino acids. V lost 3 bases, J lost 11 bases, and 20 bases lay in between. Germline V gives CDR1 SGHNT, CDR2 YYREEE (reference sequence). For the CDR3, the DNA is TGTGCCAGCAGCTCGAATACAAACCCATTGCGGGCTTTCTTT. This gives the protein CASSSNTNPLRAFF.

This clone has a single count. The chain uses TRBV4-2 and TRBJ2-3, with 14 bases aligning to TRBD2. Per the germline V gene, CDR1 is LGHNA and CDR2 is YNFKEQ. The CDR3 runs 18 residues. With V trimmed by 4 bases and J by 0 bases, 6 bases remained unmatched. The CDR3 spells CASSPQGLAGVSTDTQYF. The CDR3 DNA reads as TGTGCCAGCAGCCCTCAGGGACTAGCGGGGGTTAGCACAGATACGCAGTATTTT.

The genes are TRBV5-1 and TRBJ2-7; no definite D call. This CDR3 contains 11 residues. V lost 4 bases and J lost 5, with 7 bases in between. Germline V gene sequence: CDR1 SGHRS, CDR2 YFSETQ. CDR3 protein: CASSEAHEQYV. CDR3 bases: TGCGCCAGCAGCGAGGCCCACGAGCAGTACGTC.

The chain employs TRBV7-2 and TRBJ2-3, with D possibly being TRBD2 (6 bases). V lost 1 base and J 6 bases, leaving 14 bases between the germline ends. The CDR3 is made up of 15 amino acids. Germline V gene data show CDR1 as SGHTA and CDR2 as FQGNSA. CDR3 sequence (DNA): TGTGCCAGCAGCTTAGGGTCTAGCGCATTGGATACGCAGTATTTT. Encoded protein: CASSLGSSALDTQYF. Variable domain in full (rest from reference TRBV7-2 and TRBJ2-3): GAGVSQSPSNKVTEKGKDVELRCDPISGHTALYWYRQSLGQGLEFLIYFQGNSAPDKSGLPSDRFSAERTGGSVSTLTIQRTQQEDSAVYLCASSLGSSALDTQYFGPGTRLTVL.

This sequence joins TRBV2 and TRBJ2-6; 7 bases line up with TRBD1. CDR3 length: 17 amino acids. Germline CDR1 SNHLY, CDR2 FYNNEI. J was trimmed by 0 bases and V by 7 bases; bases with no gene match: 9. This chain's CDR3 is CASKRGQTNSGANVLTF. In DNA form, the CDR3 reads TGTGCCAGCAAGAGGGGACAGACTAACTCTGGGGCCAACGTCCTGACTTTC.

The gene calls are TRBV9 and TRBJ1-6, with D unresolved. The CDR3 covers 14 residues. The germline gives CDR1 SGDLS, CDR2 YYNGEE. Deletions cut 3 bases from V and 7 bases from J, with 11 bases between. The CDR3 nucleotides read TGTGCCAGCAGCGAACGATTGGGGAATTCACCCCTCCACTTT. Protein: CASSERLGNSPLHF.

The CDR3 DNA reads TGTGCCTGGATATCGGGGACCTACGAGCAGTACTTC. This sequence encodes CAWISGTYEQYF. The rearrangement links TRBV30 to TRBJ2-7; D is perhaps TRBD2 (5 bases). CDR3 length: 12 amino acids. The V end was cut by 4 bases, the J end by 2 bases, with 9 bases between. Germline CDR1 and CDR2: GTSNPN and SVGIG (reference sequence). The variable domain in full, completed from reference TRBV30 and TRBJ2-7, reads SQTIHQWPATLVQPVGSPLSLECTVEGTSNPNLYWYRQAAGRGLQLLFYSVGIGQISSEVPQNLSASRPQDRQFILSSKKLLLSDSGFYLCAWISGTYEQYFGPGTRLTVT.

The chain recombines TRBV19 with TRBJ1-1; possible D gene TRBD1, 5 bases. CDR1 is LNHDA, CDR2 SQIVND, per germline (reference sequence). V was clipped by 3 bases and J by 4 bases, with 12 bases between them. The CDR3 length is 14 residues. The CDR3 nucleotides read TGTGCCAGTAGTATGGCTCGCAGGGTCACTGAAGCTTTCTTT. It codes for CASSMARRVTEAFF.

The chain employs TRBV10-1 and TRBJ2-5; the match to TRBD2 covers 9 bases. CDR3 length equals 15 residues. Germline CDR1 reads WNHNN; CDR2 reads SYGVQD (reference sequence). Trimming took 5 bases from V and 4 from J; bases not matched to a gene: 8. CDR3 nucleotides: TGCGCCAGCAGTAAGCTAGCGGGAACACCAGAGACCCAGTACTTC. It codes for CASSKLAGTPETQYF.

This clone was recorded once. The genes are TRBV6-1 and TRBJ1-6; D is ambiguous. Germline lookup yields CDR1 MNHNS and CDR2 SASEGT. V was shortened by 3 bases and J by 4 bases, with 10 bases between the two germline ends. The CDR3 length is 15 residues. As DNA, the CDR3 is TGTGCCAGCAGTGATAGACGGCATTATAATTCACCCCTCCACTTT. Encoded protein: CASSDRRHYNSPLHF.

The chain recombines TRBV6-5 with TRBJ2-7; TRBD1 is a possible D gene (6 bases). The V gene lost 6 bases and the J gene lost 3 bases, with 15 bases spanning the gap. CDR1 is MNHEY and CDR2 is SVGAGI in the germline V gene. This CDR3 is 14 amino acids long. CDR3 coding DNA: TGTGCCAGCAGACGACAGGATAGAAACTACGAGCAGTACTTC. As protein: CASRRQDRNYEQYF.

This chain joins TRBV5-1 and TRBJ2-7; D possibly uses TRBD1 or TRBD2 (5 bases each). This CDR3 has 15 amino acids. Germline V lookup: CDR1 SGHRS, CDR2 YFSETQ. The ends were cut back, 2 bases at V and 2 bases at J, with 14 bases in the middle. The CDR3 region has the DNA TGCGCCAGCAGCTTTGGGTTGTCGGGGCCCTACGAGCAGTACTTC. It translates to CASSFGLSGPYEQYF.

V is TRBV6-6 and J is TRBJ2-2; a possible D gene is TRBD1 (5 bases). CDR1 and CDR2 from the germline V gene are MNHNY and SVGAGI (reference sequence). V lost 6 bases and J lost 2, with 10 bases in between. The CDR3 consists of 14 residues. Written as DNA, the CDR3 is TGTGCCAGCAGCCCCGACAGAAACACCGGGGAGCTGTTTTTT. Amino acid sequence: CASSPDRNTGELFF.

The genes are TRBV21-1 and TRBJ2-7; the D segment call TRBD2 is taken from the table without a DNA check. TRBV21-1 is classified as a pseudogene. This CDR3 spans 16 amino acids. The CDR3 nucleotides read TGTGCCAGCAGCAAAGTGGGACTAGCGGGGCACTACGAGCAGTACGTC. Translated: CASSKVGLAGHYEQYV.

The genes are TRBV29-1 and TRBJ1-4; no firm D call. Looked up from germline, CDR1 is SQVTM and CDR2 is ANQGSEA. The CDR3 runs to 13 residues. V lost 5 bases to trimming and J lost 7 bases, with 14 bases between them. The CDR3 spells CSVQSAWGEKLFF. The CDR3 region has the DNA TGCAGCGTTCAATCTGCCTGGGGTGAAAAACTGTTTTTT.

The chain recombines TRBV6-5 with TRBJ1-6; D is unclear. V shed 6 bases and J shed 10 bases, with 13 bases lying between them. The CDR3 contains 13 residues. CDR1 is MNHEY, CDR2 SVGAGI, per germline. CDR3 nucleotide sequence: TGTGCCAGCAGGAGGACCGGGGAATCACCCCTCCACTTT. Protein product: CASRRTGESPLHF.

This chain links TRBV5-8 with TRBJ2-5, with 8 positions matching TRBD1. The CDR3 is 16 amino acids. Germline trimming cut 4 bases from V and 5 bases from J; bases unmatched to any gene: 13. CDR1 SGHTS and CDR2 YDEGEE come from the germline V gene. CDR3 nucleotides: TGTGCCAGCAGCGTTGGCGCGGGACAGGTGGGGGAGACCCAGTACTTC. Amino acid sequence: CASSVGAGQVGETQYF.

The V gene is TRBV19, the J gene TRBJ1-2, with D uncertain. The CDR3 sequence is 13 residues long. V gave up 5 bases and J gave up 4 bases, with 11 bases separating them. Germline V gene lookup returns CDR1 LNHDA and CDR2 SQIVND (reference sequence). CDR3 bases: TGTGCCAGTAGTCCCGATGGGTTCTATGGCTACACCTTC. It codes for CASSPDGFYGYTF.

The rearrangement uses TRBV7-9 and TRBJ2-7, with 8 bases lining up with TRBD1. V shed 5 bases and J 5 bases; nucleotides not matched to a gene: 8. This CDR3 comprises 14 residues. CDR1 and CDR2 (germline): SEHNR, FQNEAQ (reference sequence). The CDR3 bases are TGTGCCAGCAGCGAAAGAGGACAGGGACACGAGCAGTACTTC. Protein product: CASSERGQGHEQYF.

This rearrangement joins TRBV5-1 to TRBJ1-6; D not resolved. Germline CDR1 SGHRS, CDR2 YFSETQ. Trimming stripped 0 bases from V and 10 bases from J, with 17 bases between. The CDR3 sequence is 16 residues long. The DNA of the CDR3 is TGCGCCAGCAGCTTGGTTTTCGTCAGGATGAACTCACCCCTCCACTTT. It encodes CASSLVFVRMNSPLHF.

This chain connects TRBV6-4 to TRBJ1-5, with a weak D call TRBD1 (5 bases). Germline lookup yields CDR1 MRHNA and CDR2 SNTAGT. V was shortened by 8 bases and J by 1 base, with 6 bases between the two germline ends. The CDR3 sequence is 12 residues long. The CDR3 sequence is CASEGSNQPQHF. DNA of the CDR3: TGTGCCAGCGAGGGGAGCAATCAGCCCCAGCATTTT.

The chain joins TRBV4-1 to TRBJ1-2; TRBD1 aligns across 11 bases. This CDR3 is 19 amino acids long. Germline CDR1 MGHRA, CDR2 YSYEKL. With 1 base clipped from V and 5 bases from J, the junction kept 15 bases outside the gene matches. The chain's CDR3 is CASSQGLRTGGAPGYGYTF. The DNA of the CDR3 is TGCGCCAGCAGCCAAGGCTTGAGGACAGGGGGCGCCCCGGGGTATGGCTACACCTTC.

This clone showed up just once. V gene TRBV10-3 combines with J gene TRBJ2-6; 11 nucleotides match TRBD2. The CDR3 sequence is 17 residues long. Germline values: CDR1 ENHRY, CDR2 SYGVKD. V was pared by 4 bases and J by 2 bases, with 4 bases of the junction left unmatched. This chain's CDR3 is CAISGGTSGTGANVLTF. The CDR3 nucleotides read TGTGCCATCAGTGGCGGGACTAGCGGAACTGGGGCCAACGTCCTGACTTTC.

J is TRBJ2-7 and V is TRBV9, with 11 bases aligning to TRBD1. Germline CDR1 is SGDLS and CDR2 is YYNGEE. This CDR3 region has 15 residues. With V trimmed by 4 bases and J by 6 bases, 9 bases remained unmatched. DNA for the CDR3: TGTGCCAGCAGCCCTCGGACAGGGGGCGAGGTCGAGCAGTACTTC. Translated, it gives CASSPRTGGEVEQYF.

CDR3 region: CARKTTATNEKLFF. The CDR3, as DNA: TGCGCCAGGAAAACCACCGCAACTAATGAAAAACTGTTTTTT. This chain joins TRBV23-1 and TRBJ1-4; no firm D call. TRBV23-1 is an ORF; its function is uncertain. Trimming shortened V by 9 bases and J by 0 bases, and 11 bases separated the two germline ends. The length of the CDR3 is 14 residues.

This rearrangement joins TRBV6-5 to TRBJ1-6; D gene uncertain. This CDR3 comprises 14 residues. Deletions cut 1 base from V and 7 bases from J, with 8 bases between. The V gene's germline CDR1 is MNHEY and CDR2 SVGAGI. In DNA, the CDR3 is TGTGCCAGCAGTTACTTCAGTAGAAATTCACCCCTCCACTTT. Translated, it gives CASSYFSRNSPLHF.

The gene calls are TRBV3-1 (or the pseudogene TRBV3-2) and TRBJ1-1; possibly TRBD1 for D (5 bases). The CDR3 has 14 residues. The V end was cut by 3 bases, the J end by 8 bases, with 16 bases between. Per germline, CDR1 LGHDT and CDR2 YNNKEL (reference sequence). CDR3 DNA: TGTGCCAGCAGCCAGAGGGGAACAGACCGGGAAGCTTTCTTT. Amino acids: CASSQRGTDREAFF.

The CDR3 DNA sequence: TGCGCCAGCAGCCAAGATTTAGTCTACACTGGAAACACCATATATTTT. Translation gives CASSQDLVYTGNTIYF. The chain combines TRBV4-1 with TRBJ1-3; D is unresolved. This CDR3 is built from 16 residues. CDR1 and CDR2 from the germline V gene are MGHRA and YSYEKL. Trimming cost V 0 bases and J 2 bases, with 11 bases left between them.